The next 5 T cell receptor beta chains were all read from a single sample in a study of shared clonotypes between healthy human individuals. Produced via immunoSEQ multiplex PCR; TCRdb's table is partial and in-frame only. The profile shows more than 450,000 clones, 79% of them singletons. The sample comprised PBMCs. Receptors were obtained from a woman aged 40 to 55 in good health. Some clones in this sample may be carry-over from other donors' samples.

This clone was counted at least ten times. The gene calls are TRBV28 and TRBJ2-7, with 7 bases matching TRBD2. The CDR3 has 16 amino acids. V trimming: 3 bases; J trimming: 7 bases; junction bases outside the gene matches: 15. Germline lookup yields CDR1 MDHEN and CDR2 SYDVKM. The CDR3 sequence is CASSFSPGGSVWEQYF. The CDR3, as DNA: TGTGCCAGCAGTTTCTCCCCGGGCGGGAGTGTTTGGGAGCAGTACTTC.

The chain combines TRBV11-2 with TRBJ2-7; 9 bases align to TRBD1. Trimming removed 1 base from V and 4 bases from J; junction bases left unmatched: 2. CDR1 and CDR2 (germline): SGHAT, FQNNGV. CDR3 length: 14 amino acids. The CDR3 loop is CASSLGQGVYEQYF. DNA of the CDR3: TGTGCCAGCAGCTTAGGACAGGGGGTGTACGAGCAGTACTTC.

The chain couples TRBV19 to TRBJ1-5; 7 bases fit TRBD1. The length of the CDR3 is 15 residues. After removal of 6 bases from V and 4 bases from J, the junction contained 9 bases not matched to a gene. CDR1 LNHDA and CDR2 SQIVND come from the germline V gene (reference sequence). In DNA, the CDR3 is TGTGCCAGTAGCACCCGGGACAGAGCAAATCAGCCCCAGCATTTT. Translation gives CASSTRDRANQPQHF. Together with reference TRBV19 and TRBJ1-5, the CDR3 gives the full variable domain: DGGITQSPKYLFRKEGQNVTLSCEQNLNHDAMYWYRQDPGQGLRLIYYSQIVNDFQKGDIAEGYSVSREKKESFPLTVTSAQKNPTAFYLCASSTRDRANQPQHFGDGTRLSIL.

This clone was recorded only once. The V gene is TRBV27, the J gene TRBJ2-5; D may be TRBD1 (5 bases). The CDR3 sequence is 14 residues long. The germline CDR1 and CDR2 sequences are MNHEY and SMNVEV (reference sequence). V was trimmed by 3 bases and J by 7 bases, leaving 15 bases between them. The DNA of the CDR3 is TGTGCCAGCAGTTTCGACAGCCTGTCGGGGACCCAGTACTTC. Translating it yields CASSFDSLSGTQYF.

CDR3 sequence: CASRALTGKDNEQFF. The CDR3 nucleotides are TGTGCCAGCAGAGCCCTGACAGGGAAGGACAATGAGCAGTTCTTC. This sequence joins TRBV2 and TRBJ2-1; 7 positions match TRBD1. Germline lookup yields CDR1 SNHLY and CDR2 FYNNEI. The ends lost 6 bases at V and 5 bases at J; junction bases unmatched: 10. The CDR3 totals 15 residues.